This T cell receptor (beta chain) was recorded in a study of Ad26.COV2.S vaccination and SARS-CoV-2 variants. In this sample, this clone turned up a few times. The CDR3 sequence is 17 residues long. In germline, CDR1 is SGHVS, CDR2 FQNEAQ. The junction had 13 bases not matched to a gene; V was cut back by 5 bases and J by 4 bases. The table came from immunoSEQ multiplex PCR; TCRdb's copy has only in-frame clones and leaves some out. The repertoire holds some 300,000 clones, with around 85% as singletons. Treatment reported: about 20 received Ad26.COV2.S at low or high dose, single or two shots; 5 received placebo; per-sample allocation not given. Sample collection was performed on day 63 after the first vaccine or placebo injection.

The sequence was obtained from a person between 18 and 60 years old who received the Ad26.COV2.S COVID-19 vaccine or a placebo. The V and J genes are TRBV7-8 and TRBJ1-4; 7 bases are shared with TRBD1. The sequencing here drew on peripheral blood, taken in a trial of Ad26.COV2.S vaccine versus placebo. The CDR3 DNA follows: TGTGCCAGCAGCCACTACCTACCGGGACAGATTAATGAAAAACTGTTTTTT. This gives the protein CASSHYLPGQINEKLFF.